A single TCR beta chain is shown here with its context. This sample was included in a study of blood T cell repertoires in COVID-19. Per the germline V gene, CDR1 is MNHEY and CDR2 is SVGAGI. The CDR3 loop spans 14 amino acids. V dropped 6 bases and J dropped 2 bases, with 8 bases sitting between them. Data came from immunoSEQ multiplex PCR; TCRdb stores just in-frame clones and leaves some out. The table lists roughly 200,000 clones, roughly 87% of them singletons, with roughly 7.2% in the top ten. The material sequenced was PBMCs or T cells enriched from blood (not recorded which). The receptor was derived from a man aged 30-40 years in a cohort exposed to, infected with or recovered from COVID-19 (not recorded which). V is TRBV6-5 and J is TRBJ1-6; possibly TRBD1 for D (6 bases). The CDR3, as DNA: TGTGCCAGCAGACAGGGCCCCTATAATTCACCCCTCCACTTT. Protein: CASRQGPYNSPLHF.